The 22 T cell receptor beta chains reported below all come from one sample, sequenced in a study of blood T cell repertoires in COVID-19. The method was immunoSEQ multiplex PCR; TCRdb's version includes in-frame clones alone and lacks a portion of them. Among around 260,000 clones listed, about four fifths were seen once. The source material was peripheral blood. The receptors stem from a person between 70 and 80 years old with COVID-19, enrolled during active disease.

J is TRBJ1-5 and V is TRBV6-6, with 10 positions matching TRBD1. V shed 0 bases, J shed 5 bases, and the junction held 4 bases outside the gene matches. CDR3 length equals 16 residues. CDR1 is MNHNY, CDR2 SVGAGI, per germline (reference sequence). As DNA, the CDR3 is TGTGCCAGCAGTTACTCTGGGACAGGGGAAGATCAGCCCCAGCATTTT. This codes for CASSYSGTGEDQPQHF.

This clone was seen once. The V and J genes are TRBV29-1 and TRBJ2-1; 9 bases align to TRBD1. Trimming took 7 bases from V and 4 from J; bases not matched to a gene: 8. This CDR3 comprises 14 residues. Germline V gives CDR1 SQVTM, CDR2 ANQGSEA. CDR3 DNA sequence: TGCAGCGCTGTTAGGGACAGGGCTTACAATGAGCAGTTCTTC. This sequence encodes CSAVRDRAYNEQFF.

The chain recombines TRBV28 with TRBJ2-7, with D maybe TRBD2 (5 bases). Germline-derived CDR1 and CDR2 are MDHEN and SYDVKM. The length of the CDR3 is 13 residues. V lost 6 bases and J lost 1, with 10 bases in between. The CDR3 loop is CASRTGTSYEQYF. CDR3 nucleotides: TGTGCCAGCAGGACGGGAACGTCCTACGAGCAGTACTTC.

V is TRBV27 and J is TRBJ2-7, with TRBD1 matching 8 bases. The V gene's germline CDR1 is MNHEY and CDR2 SMNVEV (reference sequence). The CDR3 has 15 amino acids. V trimming: 5 bases; J trimming: 0 bases; junction bases outside the gene matches: 6. CDR3 bases: TGTGCCAGCAGTCGGACAGGGTTGACCTCCTACGAGCAGTACTTC. It specifies CASSRTGLTSYEQYF.

The V call is TRBV7-2, the J call TRBJ2-3, with TRBD2 matching 8 bases. Germline CDR1 is SGHTA and CDR2 is FQGNSA. With 4 bases clipped from V and 4 bases from J, the junction kept 10 bases outside the gene matches. This CDR3 comprises 16 residues. CDR3 in DNA: TGTGCCAGCAGCTCCACGCCGGGACTAGTCCCAGATACGCAGTATTTT. Encoded protein: CASSSTPGLVPDTQYF.

This clone was counted a few times. The V gene is TRBV6-5, the J gene TRBJ1-5; TRBD1 matches 7 bases. V trimming: 5 bases; J trimming: 4 bases; junction bases outside the gene matches: 5. The germline CDR1 and CDR2 sequences are MNHEY and SVGAGI. The CDR3 covers 14 residues. The chain's CDR3 is CASSITGDNQPQHF. The CDR3 bases are TGTGCCAGCAGTATAACAGGGGATAATCAGCCCCAGCATTTT.

The table lists this clone with a few counts. The chain is built from TRBV7-7 and TRBJ2-5; 16 nucleotides match TRBD2. The V gene end was trimmed by 0 bases and the J gene end by 10 bases; junction bases not matched to a gene: 11. In germline, CDR1 is SSHAT, CDR2 FNYEAQ (reference sequence). The CDR3 totals 18 residues. CDR3 amino acids: CASSLALPGTSGGAVQYF. CDR3 in DNA: TGTGCCAGCAGCTTAGCCCTACCCGGGACTAGCGGGGGGGCCGTCCAGTACTTC.

For the CDR3, the DNA is TGTGCCGCCACCCAGGGACAGAATTATCAGCCCCAGCATTTT. Its translation: CAATQGQNYQPQHF. This chain connects TRBV30 to TRBJ1-5; 7 nucleotides align to TRBD1. The J segment lost 5 bases and the V segment lost 8 bases, leaving 12 bases of the junction unmatched. The germline gives CDR1 GTSNPN, CDR2 SVGIG (reference sequence). The CDR3 has 14 residues.

The J gene is TRBJ2-1, the V gene TRBV2, with 8 bases lining up with TRBD2. Unmatched junction bases numbered 5, after V lost 3 bases and J lost 4 bases. The CDR3 is made up of 15 amino acids. Germline V gene data show CDR1 as SNHLY and CDR2 as FYNNEI. CDR3 DNA: TGTGCCAGCAGTGACGATAGCGGGATTTACAATGAGCAGTTCTTC. It is translated as CASSDDSGIYNEQFF.

The chain combines TRBV28 with TRBJ1-3; unclear D gene. With 7 bases removed from V and 4 bases from J, the gap between germline ends came to 11 bases. Germline CDR1 reads MDHEN; CDR2 reads SYDVKM. The CDR3 sequence is 13 residues long. The CDR3 here is CASNSLSGNTIYF. The CDR3 DNA reads TGTGCCAGCAATAGTTTGTCCGGAAACACCATATATTTT.

This chain joins TRBV12-2 and TRBJ2-5; the table gives TRBD1 as D, unverified against the DNA. TRBV12-2 is assigned pseudogene status. The CDR3 covers 16 residues. CDR3 sequence reads: CASRSALRTLQETQYF. The CDR3 coding sequence is TGTGCAAGTCGGAGTGCGTTAAGGACACTGCAAGAGACCCAGTACTTC.

This clone was observed once. The chain employs TRBV5-6 and TRBJ2-1, with 10 bases that match TRBD1. Germline V gives CDR1 SGHDT, CDR2 YYEEEE. The J segment lost 7 bases and the V segment lost 4 bases, leaving 11 bases of the junction unmatched. The CDR3 is 16 amino acids. CDR3 protein: CASSVPDRGKRNEQFF. The CDR3 nucleotides are TGTGCCAGCAGCGTGCCGGACAGGGGGAAAAGGAATGAGCAGTTCTTC. Filled out from reference TRBV5-6 and TRBJ2-1, the complete variable domain reads DAGVTQSPTHLIKTRGQQVTLRCSPKSGHDTVSWYQQALGQGPQFIFQYYEEEERQRGNFPDRFSGHQFPNYSSELNVNALLLGDSALYLCASSVPDRGKRNEQFFGPGTRLTVL.

The chain couples TRBV7-7 to TRBJ2-1; no definite D call. The CDR3 is 18 residues long. Germline V gene data show CDR1 as SSHAT and CDR2 as FNYEAQ (reference sequence). V was trimmed by 2 bases and J by 0 bases, leaving 17 bases between them. The CDR3 loop reads CASSLFPLAVSSYNEQFF. CDR3 DNA sequence: TGTGCCAGCAGCTTATTTCCGTTGGCGGTAAGCTCCTACAATGAGCAGTTCTTC.

The V and J genes are TRBV25-1 and TRBJ2-2; a weak D match, TRBD1 (5 bases). Per germline, CDR1 MGHDK and CDR2 SYGVNS. The CDR3 loop spans 15 amino acids. V was pared by 3 bases and J by 1 base, with 9 bases between. The CDR3 DNA follows: TGTGCCAGCAGTGAGCAGGGAAGGAACACCGGGGAGCTGTTTTTT. Residues: CASSEQGRNTGELFF. Full variable domain (rest looked up from reference TRBV25-1 and TRBJ2-2): EADIYQTPRYLVIGTGKKITLECSQTMGHDKMYWYQQDPGMELHLIHYSYGVNSTEKGDLSSESTVSRIRTEHFPLTLESARPSHTSQYLCASSEQGRNTGELFFGEGSRLTVL.

The rearrangement joins TRBV28 to TRBJ2-4; a possible D gene is TRBD2 (6 bases). The CDR3 extends over 16 amino acids. Trimming removed 7 bases from V and 0 bases from J, with 16 bases in between. Germline V lookup: CDR1 MDHEN, CDR2 SYDVKM. The CDR3, as DNA: TGTGCCAGCACGGTAGGGACTCCTCTAGCCAAAAACATTCAGTACTTC. The encoded protein is CASTVGTPLAKNIQYF.

J is TRBJ2-3 and V is TRBV2, with TRBD2 identical over 7 bases. Germline loops: CDR1 SNHLY, CDR2 FYNNEI. The CDR3 length is 16 residues. The V segment lost 3 bases and the J segment 2 bases; nucleotides outside the gene matches: 8. The CDR3 DNA reads as TGTGCCAGCAGTGATGGGACGGGGGGTGTCACAGATACGCAGTATTTT. Its protein product is CASSDGTGGVTDTQYF.

The gene calls are TRBV19 and TRBJ1-2, with D hard to call. The CDR3 contains 16 residues. Trimming removed 2 bases at V and 5 bases at J, with 18 bases between. The germline gives CDR1 LNHDA, CDR2 SQIVND (reference sequence). In DNA form, the CDR3 reads TGTGCCAGTAGTATACTGGGCCCCACTCCTGTTTATGGCTACACCTTC. This translates into CASSILGPTPVYGYTF.

The chain links TRBV4-3 to TRBJ1-2; D possibly corresponds to TRBD1 (5 bases). The V and J ends lost 4 bases and 2 bases respectively, with 11 bases between them. Germline V gives CDR1 LGHNA, CDR2 YSLEER. This CDR3 region has 14 residues. The CDR3 protein is CASSRGDGNYGYTF. The CDR3 DNA is TGCGCCAGCAGCCGGGGGGACGGCAACTATGGCTACACCTTC.

This chain uses TRBV6-5 with TRBJ1-5, with unresolved D. Germline CDR1 and CDR2: MNHEY and SVGAGI. This CDR3 spans 13 amino acids. V gave up 2 bases and J gave up 8 bases, with 10 bases separating them. The CDR3 sequence is CASSYGGIEPQHF. For the CDR3, the DNA is TGTGCCAGCAGTTACGGAGGGATTGAGCCCCAGCATTTT.

The chain recombines TRBV15 with TRBJ2-4, with D perhaps matching TRBD1 (6 bases). The length of the CDR3 is 16 residues. V was trimmed by 1 base and J by 1 base, leaving 11 bases between them. Germline V gives CDR1 LNHNV, CDR2 YYDKDF (reference sequence). The CDR3 DNA sequence: TGTGCCACCAGCAGAGGTGCTCAGGGGGCCAAAAACATTCAGTACTTC. This encodes CATSRGAQGAKNIQYF.

The chain joins TRBV19 to TRBJ2-3, with D possibly being TRBD2 (6 bases). V was cut by 2 bases and J by 8 bases, with 11 bases left in between. CDR1 and CDR2 (germline): LNHDA, SQIVND (reference sequence). This CDR3 region has 13 residues. CDR3 nucleotides: TGTGCCAGTAGTATAACGGGAGTTTTTACGCAGTATTTT. It encodes CASSITGVFTQYF.

The gene calls are TRBV7-9 and TRBJ2-3; D uncertain. This CDR3 is built from 14 residues. Germline CDR1 reads SEHNR; CDR2 reads FQNEAQ (reference sequence). The V and J ends lost 0 bases and 3 bases respectively, with 7 bases between them. The CDR3 sequence: CASSLAGVTDTQYF. CDR3 sequence (DNA): TGTGCCAGCAGCTTAGCAGGAGTAACAGATACGCAGTATTTT. Variable domain in full (rest from reference TRBV7-9 and TRBJ2-3): DTGVSQNPRHKITKRGQNVTFRCDPISEHNRLYWYRQTLGQGPEFLTYFQNEAQLEKSRLLSDRFSAERPKGSFSTLEIQRTEQGDSAMYLCASSLAGVTDTQYFGPGTRLTVL.